These 10 T cell receptor beta chains share one sample of origin, sequenced in a study of control samples from healthy donors and cancer patients. Libraries were prepared by immunoSEQ multiplex PCR; TCRdb keeps only in-frame clonotypes and omits some of them. Of approximately 170,000 clones in the sample, around 90% were seen once. Source material: blood. These receptors came from a woman in her fifties or sixties in good health.

This chain links TRBV7-2 with TRBJ1-1; D not resolved. CDR1 is SGHTA and CDR2 is FQGNSA in the germline V gene. Trimming removed 5 bases from V and 6 bases from J, with 16 bases in between. This CDR3 region has 14 residues. CDR3: CASSGPPTVSEAFF. The CDR3 coding sequence is TGTGCCAGCAGCGGACCCCCCACGGTGTCTGAAGCTTTCTTT.

The V gene is TRBV5-5, the J gene TRBJ2-5; 8 bases agree with TRBD1. Trimming cost V 3 bases and J 5 bases; bases outside gene matches: 6. The CDR3 consists of 14 residues. Germline CDR1 SGHKS, CDR2 YYEKEE (reference sequence). CDR3 sequence: CASSSTGASETQYF. The DNA for the CDR3 is TGTGCCAGCAGCTCGACAGGGGCGTCGGAGACCCAGTACTTC.

The V call is TRBV28, the J call TRBJ1-5, with D tentatively TRBD1 (6 bases). The CDR3 sequence is 17 residues long. Germline V CDR1 and CDR2: MDHEN, SYDVKM. The V end was cut by 6 bases, the J end by 0 bases, with 18 bases between. The CDR3 DNA reads TGTGCCAGCAGCCGTCAAGGGACATCTCATAGCAATCAGCCCCAGCATTTT. This encodes CASSRQGTSHSNQPQHF.

The J gene is TRBJ1-5, the V gene TRBV3-1 (or the pseudogene TRBV3-2); D is unclear. This CDR3 is 13 amino acids long. V was pared by 0 bases and J by 3 bases, with 3 bases between. CDR1 LGHDT and CDR2 YNNKEL come from the germline V gene (reference sequence). The CDR3 reads CASSQDHNQPQHF. In nucleotides, the CDR3 is TGTGCCAGCAGCCAAGATCACAATCAGCCCCAGCATTTT.

This clone appeared once. The chain links TRBV15 to TRBJ1-5; possibly TRBD1 for D (5 bases). Trimming took 4 bases from V and 3 from J, leaving 16 bases between them. In germline, CDR1 is LNHNV, CDR2 YYDKDF (reference sequence). CDR3 size: 16 residues. The CDR3 nucleotides read TGTGCCACCAGCACCCCCCGGGCAGGGCTCAATCAGCCCCAGCATTTT. Translating gives CATSTPRAGLNQPQHF.

This sequence joins TRBV7-9 and TRBJ1-6; possible D gene TRBD1, 5 bases. Trimming took off 5 bases at V and 8 bases at J, with 19 bases between the two ends. The CDR3 has 16 amino acids. Per the germline V gene, CDR1 is SEHNR and CDR2 is FQNEAQ (reference sequence). CDR3 DNA sequence: TGTGCCAGCAGCCCATCCGGGGGAGGGCTGTATTCACCCCTCCACTTT. Translated: CASSPSGGGLYSPLHF.

This chain joins TRBV19 and TRBJ1-2; TRBD1 is a possible D gene (5 bases). The CDR3 is made up of 15 amino acids. Trimming cost V 6 bases and J 4 bases, with 18 bases left between them. From germline, CDR1 is LNHDA and CDR2 SQIVND (reference sequence). CDR3 sequence: CASSHLRGVGYGYTF. The CDR3, as DNA: TGTGCCAGTAGCCATTTAAGAGGGGTGGGCTATGGCTACACCTTC.

The genes are TRBV28 and TRBJ1-2; D unclear. Germline V gene data show CDR1 as MDHEN and CDR2 as SYDVKM. This CDR3 has 12 amino acids. Trimming cost V 5 bases and J 4 bases, with 8 bases left between them. CDR3 DNA sequence: TGTGCCAGCAGTGAACGGACCTATGGCTACACCTTC. Its translation: CASSERTYGYTF.

The chain couples TRBV6-5 to TRBJ1-6; no reliable D call. Deletions cut 3 bases from V and 6 bases from J, with 12 bases between. This CDR3 is 15 amino acids long. The germline gives CDR1 MNHEY, CDR2 SVGAGI. CDR3 sequence reads: CASSYNSALNSPLHF. CDR3 coding DNA: TGTGCCAGCAGTTATAACAGCGCGCTTAATTCACCCCTCCACTTT.

This chain joins TRBV10-3 and TRBJ1-1; unclear D gene. The CDR3 loop spans 13 amino acids. The germline V and J ends were trimmed by 7 bases and 1 base, with 10 bases remaining between them. CDR1 and CDR2 from the germline V gene are ENHRY and SYGVKD. The DNA for the CDR3 is TGTGCCATCAAAAACGGATCGAACACTGAAGCTTTCTTT. Its protein product is CAIKNGSNTEAFF.